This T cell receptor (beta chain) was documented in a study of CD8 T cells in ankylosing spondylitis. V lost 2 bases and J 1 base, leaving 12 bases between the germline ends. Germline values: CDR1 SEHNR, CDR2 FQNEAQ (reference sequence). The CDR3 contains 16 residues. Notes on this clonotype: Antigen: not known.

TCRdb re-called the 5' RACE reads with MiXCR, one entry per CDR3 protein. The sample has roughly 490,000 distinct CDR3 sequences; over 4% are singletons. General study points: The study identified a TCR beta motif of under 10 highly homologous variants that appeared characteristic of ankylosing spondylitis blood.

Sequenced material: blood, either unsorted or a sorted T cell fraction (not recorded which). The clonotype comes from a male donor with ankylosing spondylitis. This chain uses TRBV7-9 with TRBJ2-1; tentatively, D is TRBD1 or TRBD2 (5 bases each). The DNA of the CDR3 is TGTGCCAGCAGCTTACAAGGGGACGGATCCTACAATGAGCAGTTCTTC. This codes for CASSLQGDGSYNEQFF.